This T cell receptor (beta chain) was recovered during a study of OX40 agonist ivuxolimab in advanced cancers. Overall study context: The drug used for patients, ivuxolimab, was an agonistic anti-OX40 (CD134) antibody.

Produced via immunoSEQ multiplex PCR; TCRdb's table is partial and in-frame only. This table has roughly 90,000 clones, 90% to 95% appearing once. V shed 1 base and J shed 4 bases, with 8 bases lying between them. CDR1 LNHDA and CDR2 SQIVND come from the germline V gene (reference sequence). This CDR3 spans 13 amino acids. Any history of autoimmune disease or systemic immunosuppression disqualified patients. The chain has TRBV19 and TRBJ2-7; D may be TRBD1 (6 bases). This TCR derives from an adult with an advanced solid tumor such as melanoma, head and neck, liver or kidney cancer. Sequences were derived from CD4+ or CD8+ T cells sorted from blood, sampled in a trial of the OX40 agonist ivuxolimab. CDR3: CASSIGQAYEQYF. The CDR3, as DNA: TGTGCCAGTAGTATAGGACAGGCGTACGAGCAGTACTTC.